This TCR beta chain stems from a study of T cell responses to AZD1222 COVID-19 vaccine. Turning to the study itself: Second-dose intervals of approximately 4 or approximately 12 weeks were pooled. The study, taken as a whole, reports: Spike-specific TCR breadth and depth grew following two AZD1222 doses. AZD1222 recipients seropositive at baseline numbered only 5 to 7.

This CDR3 contains 15 residues. Germline assignment: CDR1 MNHEY and CDR2 SMNVEV (reference sequence). V was clipped by 0 bases and J by 0 bases, with 8 bases between them. This clone appeared a single time. The antigen remains undetermined. TCRdb's table, derived via immunoSEQ multiplex PCR, lists solely in-frame clones and lacks some. The sample comprises about 150,000 clones, roughly nine tenths of which are singletons, and approximately 17% rests with the top ten. Specimen: peripheral blood, collected on day 0 of AZD1222 vaccination. The rearrangement links TRBV27 to TRBJ1-1; TRBD1 is a possible D gene (5 bases). This TCR was sampled from an adult in good health. CDR3 DNA sequence: TGTGCCAGCAGTTTATCCAGGGCCATGAACACTGAAGCTTTCTTT. This encodes CASSLSRAMNTEAFF.